This TCR beta chain was sequenced in a study of beta chain features in type 1 diabetes. The overall study: Age, gender and cell yields were similar between patients and healthy donors.

A single heparinised draw of about 120 mL on average was taken per donor. Worth noting for this clone: Its antigen is unknown.

The study's findings and limits: Resolution of whether HLA type affects TCRB rearrangement was not achieved here. In every one of the four CD4+ subsets, TCRB CDR3s were moderately but significantly shorter in Type 1 diabetes patients. Over-representation of high TCR-expressing cells was a possible consequence of cDNA sequencing.

This CDR3 is built from 12 residues. The germline gives CDR1 MNHEY, CDR2 SVGAGI. The ends were cut back, 4 bases at V and 7 bases at J, with 10 bases in the middle. What was sequenced were expressed TCRB transcripts, since all of the isolated RNA had been reverse transcribed. Generated by immunoSEQ multiplex PCR, the TCRdb table keeps only in-frame clones and is missing some. Of a few hundred thousand clones listed, approximately 25% are singletons. The chain is built from TRBV6-5 and TRBJ1-2; D call uncertain. The TCR originated in a woman aged 25 to 45 with type 1 diabetes. The sequencing input was naive CD4+ T cells from blood. Written as DNA, the CDR3 is TGTGCCAGCAGTTCCAATCCGGGTGGCTACACCTTC. It codes for CASSSNPGGYTF.